This T cell receptor (beta chain) was captured in a study of control samples from healthy donors and cancer patients. With V trimmed by 0 bases and J by 0 bases, 4 bases remained unmatched. The CDR3 is 17 residues long. Germline CDR1 reads SGHRS; CDR2 reads YFSETQ. Data came from immunoSEQ multiplex PCR; TCRdb stores just in-frame clones and leaves some out. The sample includes roughly 170,000 clones, 85% to 95% of them seen just once. This sequence joins TRBV5-1 and TRBJ2-1; 9 positions match TRBD2. Material: blood. This receptor was obtained from a man aged 18 to 30 in good health. CDR3 amino acids: CASSLGLAASSYNEQFF. CDR3 in DNA: TGCGCCAGCAGCTTGGGACTAGCGGCGAGCTCCTACAATGAGCAGTTCTTC.